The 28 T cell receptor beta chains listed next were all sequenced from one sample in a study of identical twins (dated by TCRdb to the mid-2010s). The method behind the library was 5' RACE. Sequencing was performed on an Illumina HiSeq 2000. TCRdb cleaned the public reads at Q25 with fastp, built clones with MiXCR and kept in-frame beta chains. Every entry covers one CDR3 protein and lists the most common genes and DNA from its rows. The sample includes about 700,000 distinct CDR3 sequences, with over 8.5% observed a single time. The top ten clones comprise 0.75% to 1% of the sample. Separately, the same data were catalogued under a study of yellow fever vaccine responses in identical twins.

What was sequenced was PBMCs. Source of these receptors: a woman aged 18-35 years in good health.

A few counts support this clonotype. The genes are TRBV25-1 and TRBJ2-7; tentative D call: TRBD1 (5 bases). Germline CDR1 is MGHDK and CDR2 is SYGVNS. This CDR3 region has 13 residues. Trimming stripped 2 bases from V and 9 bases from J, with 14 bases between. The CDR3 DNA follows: TGTGCCAGCAGTGAAAGGCAGGGTTGGTCGCAGTACTTC. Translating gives CASSERQGWSQYF.

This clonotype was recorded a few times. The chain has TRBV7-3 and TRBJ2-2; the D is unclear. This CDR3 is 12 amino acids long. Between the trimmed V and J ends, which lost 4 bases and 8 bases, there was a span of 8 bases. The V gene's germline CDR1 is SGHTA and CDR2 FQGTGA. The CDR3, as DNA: TGTGCCAGCAGCTCCTCAATGGGGGAGCTGTTTTTT. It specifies CASSSSMGELFF.

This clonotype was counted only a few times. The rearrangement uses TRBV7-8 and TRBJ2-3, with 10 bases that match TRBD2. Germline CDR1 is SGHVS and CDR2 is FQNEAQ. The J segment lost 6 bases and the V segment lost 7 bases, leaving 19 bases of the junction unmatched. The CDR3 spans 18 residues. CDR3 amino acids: CASTPSFQRGGILDTQYF. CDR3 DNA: TGTGCCAGCACCCCCTCGTTCCAGCGGGGGGGGATTCTGGATACGCAGTATTTT.

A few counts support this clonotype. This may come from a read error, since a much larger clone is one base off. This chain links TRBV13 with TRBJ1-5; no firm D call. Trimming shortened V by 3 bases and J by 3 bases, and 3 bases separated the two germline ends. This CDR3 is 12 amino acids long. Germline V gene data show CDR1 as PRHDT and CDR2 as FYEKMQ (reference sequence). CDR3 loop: CASSFLNQPQHF. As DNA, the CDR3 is TGTGCCAGCAGCTTCCTCAATCAGCCCCAGCATTTT.

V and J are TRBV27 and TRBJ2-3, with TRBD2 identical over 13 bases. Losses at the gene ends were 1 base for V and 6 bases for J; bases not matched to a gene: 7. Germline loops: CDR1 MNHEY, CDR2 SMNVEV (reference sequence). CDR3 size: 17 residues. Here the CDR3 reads CASSLWGLAGTPDTQYF. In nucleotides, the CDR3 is TGTGCCAGCAGTTTATGGGGACTAGCGGGGACCCCGGATACGCAGTATTTT.

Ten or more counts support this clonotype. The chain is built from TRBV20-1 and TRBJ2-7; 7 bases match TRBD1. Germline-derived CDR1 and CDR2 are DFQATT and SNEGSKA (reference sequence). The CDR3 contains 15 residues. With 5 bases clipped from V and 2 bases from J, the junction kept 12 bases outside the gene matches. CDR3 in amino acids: CSAPRSGTEPYEQYF. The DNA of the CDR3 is TGCAGTGCTCCCCGGTCCGGGACAGAGCCCTACGAGCAGTACTTC.

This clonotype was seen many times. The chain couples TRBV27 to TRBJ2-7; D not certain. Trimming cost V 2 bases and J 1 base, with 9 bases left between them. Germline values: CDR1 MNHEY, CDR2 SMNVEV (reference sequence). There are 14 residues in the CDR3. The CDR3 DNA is TGTGCCAGCAGTTTAGAATCAGCTTCCTACGAGCAGTACTTC. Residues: CASSLESASYEQYF.

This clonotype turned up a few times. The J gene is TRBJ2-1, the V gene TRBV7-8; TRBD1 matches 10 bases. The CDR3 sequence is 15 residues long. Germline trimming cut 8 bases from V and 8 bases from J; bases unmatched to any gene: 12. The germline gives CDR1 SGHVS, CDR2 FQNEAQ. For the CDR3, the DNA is TGTGCCAGCGGGAAAACCGGGACAGGGGAGGATGAGCAGTTCTTC. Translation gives CASGKTGTGEDEQFF.

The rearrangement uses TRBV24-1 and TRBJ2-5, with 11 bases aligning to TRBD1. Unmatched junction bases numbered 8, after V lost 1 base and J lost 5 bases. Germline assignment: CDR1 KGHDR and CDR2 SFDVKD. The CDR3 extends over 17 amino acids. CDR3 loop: CATSDFSTDRGQETQYF. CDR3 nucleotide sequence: TGTGCCACCAGTGATTTCTCGACGGACAGGGGGCAGGAGACCCAGTACTTC.

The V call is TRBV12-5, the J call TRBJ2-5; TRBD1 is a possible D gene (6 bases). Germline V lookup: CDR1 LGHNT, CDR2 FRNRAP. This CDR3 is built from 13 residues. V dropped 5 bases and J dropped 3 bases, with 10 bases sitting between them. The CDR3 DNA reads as TGTGCTAGTGGTCCGGACAGTGAAGAGACCCAGTACTTC. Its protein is CASGPDSEETQYF.

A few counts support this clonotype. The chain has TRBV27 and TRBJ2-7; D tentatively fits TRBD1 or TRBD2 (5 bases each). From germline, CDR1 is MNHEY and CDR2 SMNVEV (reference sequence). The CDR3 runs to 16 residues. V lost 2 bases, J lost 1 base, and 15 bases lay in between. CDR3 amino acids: CASSLRQQSGSYEQYF. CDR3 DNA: TGTGCCAGCAGTTTAAGACAGCAATCGGGATCCTACGAGCAGTACTTC.

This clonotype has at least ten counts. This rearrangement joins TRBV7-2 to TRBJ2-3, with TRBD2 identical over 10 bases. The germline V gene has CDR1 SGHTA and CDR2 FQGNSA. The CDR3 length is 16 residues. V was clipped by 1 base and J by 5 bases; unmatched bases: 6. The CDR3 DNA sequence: TGTGCCAGCAGCTTAGGAGCGGGGGGGCTGCTAGATACGCAGTATTTT. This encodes CASSLGAGGLLDTQYF.

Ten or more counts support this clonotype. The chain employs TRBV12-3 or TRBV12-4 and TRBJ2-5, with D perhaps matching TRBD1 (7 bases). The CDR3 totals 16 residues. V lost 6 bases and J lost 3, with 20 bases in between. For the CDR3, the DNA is TGTGCCAGCAGCACGACAGGGACGGGGGCCAAAGAGACCCAGTACTTC. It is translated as CASSTTGTGAKETQYF.

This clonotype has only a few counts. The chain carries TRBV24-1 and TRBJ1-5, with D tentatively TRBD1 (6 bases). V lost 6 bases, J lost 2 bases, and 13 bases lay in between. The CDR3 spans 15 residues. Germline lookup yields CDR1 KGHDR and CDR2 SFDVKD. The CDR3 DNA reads TGTGCCACCAGTCCCGACAGGAATGGCAATCAGCCCCAGCATTTT. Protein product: CATSPDRNGNQPQHF.

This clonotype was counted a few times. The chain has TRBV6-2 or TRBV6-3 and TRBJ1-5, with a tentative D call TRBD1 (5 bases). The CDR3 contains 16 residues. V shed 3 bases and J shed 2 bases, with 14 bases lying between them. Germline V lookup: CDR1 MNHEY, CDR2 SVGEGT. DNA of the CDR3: TGTGCCAGCAGTTATCGTCTGCAGGGACGCAATCAGCCCCAGCATTTT. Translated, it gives CASSYRLQGRNQPQHF.

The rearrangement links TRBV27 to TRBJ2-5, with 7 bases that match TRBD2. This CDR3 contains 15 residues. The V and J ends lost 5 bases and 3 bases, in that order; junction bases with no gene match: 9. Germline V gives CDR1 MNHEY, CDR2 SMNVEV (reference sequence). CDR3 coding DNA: TGTGCCAGCAGTCCCGGACGGGGGGTCGAAGAGACCCAGTACTTC. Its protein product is CASSPGRGVEETQYF.

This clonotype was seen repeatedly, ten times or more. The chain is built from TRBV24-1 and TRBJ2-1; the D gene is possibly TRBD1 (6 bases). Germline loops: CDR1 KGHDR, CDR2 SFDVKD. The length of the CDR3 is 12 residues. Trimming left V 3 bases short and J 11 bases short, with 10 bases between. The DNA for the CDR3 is TGTGCCACCAGTGATCTCAGGGGACAGCAGTTCTTC. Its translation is CATSDLRGQQFF.

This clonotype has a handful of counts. CDR3 sequence (DNA): TGCAGTGCTAGTGTAGCAGGGAATCATCCACCTGAGCAGTTCTTC. Its protein is CSASVAGNHPPEQFF. This chain uses TRBV20-1 with TRBJ2-1; possible D gene TRBD1, 5 bases. The CDR3 spans 15 residues. Trimming took off 3 bases at V and 9 bases at J, with 21 bases between the two ends. Germline V CDR1 and CDR2: DFQATT, SNEGSKA (reference sequence).

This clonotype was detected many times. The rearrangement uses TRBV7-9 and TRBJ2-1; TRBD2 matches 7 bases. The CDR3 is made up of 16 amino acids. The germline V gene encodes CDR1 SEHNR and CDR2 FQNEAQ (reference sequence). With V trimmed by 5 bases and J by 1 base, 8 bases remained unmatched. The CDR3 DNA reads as TGTGCCAGCAGCAATAGTAGCGGGCGATCCTACAATGAGCAGTTCTTC. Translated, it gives CASSNSSGRSYNEQFF.

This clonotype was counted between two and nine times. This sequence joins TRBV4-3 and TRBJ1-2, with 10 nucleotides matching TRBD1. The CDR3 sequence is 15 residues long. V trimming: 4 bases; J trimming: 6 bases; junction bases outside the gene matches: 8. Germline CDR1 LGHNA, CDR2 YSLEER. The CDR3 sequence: CASSRSTGGMNGYTF. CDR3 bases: TGCGCCAGCAGCCGATCGACAGGGGGCATGAATGGCTACACCTTC.

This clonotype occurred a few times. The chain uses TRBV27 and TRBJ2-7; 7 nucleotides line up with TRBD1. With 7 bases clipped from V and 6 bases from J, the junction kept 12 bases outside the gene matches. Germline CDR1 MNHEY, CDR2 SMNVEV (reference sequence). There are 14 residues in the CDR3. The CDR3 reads CASNTGTDLSEQYF. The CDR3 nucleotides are TGTGCCAGCAACACCGGGACAGATCTCTCCGAGCAGTACTTC.

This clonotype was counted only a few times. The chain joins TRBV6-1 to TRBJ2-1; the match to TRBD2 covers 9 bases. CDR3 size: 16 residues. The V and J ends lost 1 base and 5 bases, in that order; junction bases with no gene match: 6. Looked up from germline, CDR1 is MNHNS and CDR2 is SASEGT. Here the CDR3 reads CASSEGRRGGHNEQFF. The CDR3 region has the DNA TGTGCCAGCAGTGAAGGTCGGCGGGGGGGGCACAATGAGCAGTTCTTC.

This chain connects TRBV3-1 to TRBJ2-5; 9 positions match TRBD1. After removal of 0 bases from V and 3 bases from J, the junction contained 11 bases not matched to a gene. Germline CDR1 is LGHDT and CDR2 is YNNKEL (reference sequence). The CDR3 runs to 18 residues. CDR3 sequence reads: CASSQEGQGRRLEETQYF. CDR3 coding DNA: TGTGCCAGCAGCCAAGAAGGACAGGGGAGGAGGCTGGAAGAGACCCAGTACTTC.

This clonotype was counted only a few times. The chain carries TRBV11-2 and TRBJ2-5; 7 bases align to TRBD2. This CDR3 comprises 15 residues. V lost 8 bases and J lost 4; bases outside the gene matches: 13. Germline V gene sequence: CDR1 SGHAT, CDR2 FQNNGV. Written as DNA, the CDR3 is TGTGCCAGCGCCCGGGAGGCTAGTGCGGGAGAGACCCAGTACTTC. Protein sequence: CASAREASAGETQYF.

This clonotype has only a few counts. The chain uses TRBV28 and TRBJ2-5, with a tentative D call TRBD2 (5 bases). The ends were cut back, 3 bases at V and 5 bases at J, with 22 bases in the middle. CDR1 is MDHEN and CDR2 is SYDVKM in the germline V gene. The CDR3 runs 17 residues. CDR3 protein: CASSFIDSEAVWETQYF. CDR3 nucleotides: TGTGCCAGCAGTTTCATCGATAGCGAGGCGGTGTGGGAGACCCAGTACTTC. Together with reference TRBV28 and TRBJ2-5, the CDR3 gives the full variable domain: DVKVTQSSRYLVKRTGEKVFLECVQDMDHENMFWYRQDPGLGLRLIYFSYDVKMKEKGDIPEGYSVSREKKERFSLILESASTNQTSMYLCASSFIDSEAVWETQYFGPGTRLLVL.

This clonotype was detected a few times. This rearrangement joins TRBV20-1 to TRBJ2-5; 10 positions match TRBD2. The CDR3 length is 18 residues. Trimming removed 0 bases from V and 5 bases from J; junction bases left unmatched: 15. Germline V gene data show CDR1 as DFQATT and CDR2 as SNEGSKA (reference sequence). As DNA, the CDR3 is TGCAGTGCTAGAGATCGTTTAAGGCTAGCGGGAGAAGGGGAGACCCAGTACTTC. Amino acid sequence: CSARDRLRLAGEGETQYF.

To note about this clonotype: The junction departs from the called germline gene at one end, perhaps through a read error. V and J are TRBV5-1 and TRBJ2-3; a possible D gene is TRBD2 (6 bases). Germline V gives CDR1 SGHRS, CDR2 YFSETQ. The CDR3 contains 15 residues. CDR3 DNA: TGCGCCAGCAGCTTGTCAACCGGGACTTCAGGCTCGCAGTTTTTT. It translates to CASSLSTGTSGSQFF.

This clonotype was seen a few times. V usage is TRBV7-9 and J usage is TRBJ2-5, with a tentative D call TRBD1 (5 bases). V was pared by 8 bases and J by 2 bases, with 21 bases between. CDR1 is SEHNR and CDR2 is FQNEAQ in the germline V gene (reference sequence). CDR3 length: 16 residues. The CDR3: CASGDPARGGQETQYF. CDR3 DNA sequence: TGTGCCAGCGGCGACCCGGCAAGGGGTGGGCAAGAGACCCAGTACTTC. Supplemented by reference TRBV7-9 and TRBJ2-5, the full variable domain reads DTGVSQNPRHKITKRGQNVTFRCDPISEHNRLYWYRQTLGQGPEFLTYFQNEAQLEKSRLLSDRFSAERPKGSFSTLEIQRTEQGDSAMYLCASGDPARGGQETQYFGPGTRLLVL.